Presented here are 14 T cell receptor beta chains from one specimen sequenced in a study of OX40 agonist ivuxolimab in advanced cancers. The method was immunoSEQ multiplex PCR; TCRdb's version includes in-frame clones alone and lacks a portion of them. The sample holds 42,000 or so clones, over 65% seen once. The material sequenced was CD4+ or CD8+ T cells sorted from blood, taken in a trial of the OX40 agonist ivuxolimab. The source of these receptors is an adult with an advanced solid tumor such as melanoma, head and neck, liver or kidney cancer.

The chain links TRBV6-5 to TRBJ2-7; 9 nucleotides agree with TRBD2. Germline values: CDR1 MNHEY, CDR2 SVGAGI. J lost 9 bases, V lost 0 bases, and 3 bases had no gene match. The CDR3 is 13 residues long. CDR3 nucleotide sequence: TGTGCCAGCAGTTACTCGGGACTAGCTGGGCAGTACTTC. Amino acids: CASSYSGLAGQYF.

This clone was counted a single time. The chain couples TRBV4-3 to TRBJ2-1; D is unclear. CDR1 LGHNA and CDR2 YSLEER come from the germline V gene. The CDR3 sequence is 12 residues long. Trimming removed 4 bases at V and 3 bases at J, with 4 bases between. Here the CDR3 reads CASSLNYNEQFF. The CDR3 nucleotides are TGCGCCAGCAGCCTCAACTACAATGAGCAGTTCTTC.

The rearrangement joins TRBV27 to TRBJ2-1, with 9 bases fitting TRBD2. Germline V gene sequence: CDR1 MNHEY, CDR2 SMNVEV (reference sequence). The junction had 11 bases not matched to a gene; V was cut back by 3 bases and J by 5 bases. There are 17 residues in the CDR3. The CDR3 loop is CASSFGSGSPLNNEQFF. The CDR3 nucleotides read TGTGCCAGCAGTTTCGGTAGCGGGAGCCCTCTAAACAATGAGCAGTTCTTC.

The genes are TRBV27 and TRBJ2-2; possible D gene TRBD1, 6 bases. The V end was cut by 6 bases, the J end by 0 bases, with 11 bases between. This CDR3 has 15 residues. Germline CDR1 reads MNHEY; CDR2 reads SMNVEV (reference sequence). In DNA form, the CDR3 reads TGTGCCAGCAGGCCTACAGGGTCGAACACCGGGGAGCTGTTTTTT. Translating gives CASRPTGSNTGELFF.

This chain uses TRBV19 with TRBJ2-4; 13 nucleotides agree with TRBD2. CDR1 is LNHDA and CDR2 is SQIVND in the germline V gene (reference sequence). The CDR3 is 16 residues long. After removal of 5 bases from V and 8 bases from J, the junction contained 9 bases not matched to a gene. The DNA for the CDR3 is TGTGCCAGTAGTCTGTCGACTAGCGGGGGGCGTGACATTCAGTACTTC. It translates to CASSLSTSGGRDIQYF. Full variable domain (outside the CDR3, taken from reference TRBV19 and TRBJ2-4): DGGITQSPKYLFRKEGQNVTLSCEQNLNHDAMYWYRQDPGQGLRLIYYSQIVNDFQKGDIAEGYSVSREKKESFPLTVTSAQKNPTAFYLCASSLSTSGGRDIQYFGAGTRLSVL.

The chain uses TRBV4-1 and TRBJ2-3; D possibly matches TRBD1 or TRBD2 (6 bases each). The ends were cut back, 7 bases at V and 3 bases at J, with 17 bases in the middle. The CDR3 has 15 amino acids. The germline CDR1 and CDR2 sequences are MGHRA and YSYEKL. The CDR3 nucleotides are TGCGCCAGCACCCCGGGGGCCGGGGTAACAGATACGCAGTATTTT. It translates to CASTPGAGVTDTQYF.

V and J are TRBV19 and TRBJ1-1, with D maybe TRBD1 (6 bases). Trimming cost V 5 bases and J 4 bases, with 14 bases left between them. Germline V CDR1 and CDR2: LNHDA, SQIVND (reference sequence). The length of the CDR3 is 14 residues. The CDR3 DNA follows: TGTGCCAGTAGTTGGGGCAGGGGTGGCACTGAAGCTTTCTTT. Amino acid sequence: CASSWGRGGTEAFF.

This clone was picked up one time. V usage is TRBV6-5 and J usage is TRBJ2-2; D is perhaps TRBD2 (5 bases). This CDR3 has 14 residues. The germline CDR1 and CDR2 sequences are MNHEY and SVGAGI. Trimming stripped 0 bases from V and 6 bases from J, with 8 bases between. In nucleotides, the CDR3 is TGTGCCAGCAGTTACTCGGCGGGTTCCGGGGAGCTGTTTTTT. The encoded protein is CASSYSAGSGELFF.

The CDR3 is CASSSGILTRDTQYF. As DNA, the CDR3 is TGTGCCAGCAGTTCAGGGATATTGACACGCGATACGCAGTATTTT. The chain carries TRBV27 and TRBJ2-3, with D maybe TRBD1 (5 bases). CDR3 length equals 15 residues. V lost 4 bases to trimming and J lost 6 bases, with 17 bases between them. Germline assignment: CDR1 MNHEY and CDR2 SMNVEV (reference sequence).

The chain links TRBV7-2 to TRBJ2-7, with 10 bases fitting TRBD2. V shed 1 base and J 6 bases; nucleotides not matched to a gene: 9. The CDR3 covers 16 residues. Germline-derived CDR1 and CDR2 are SGHTA and FQGNSA. In DNA, the CDR3 is TGTGCCAGCAGCTTAGTGGCTAGCGGGGGAATGTCCGAGCAGTACTTC. Its translation: CASSLVASGGMSEQYF.

The J gene is TRBJ1-1, the V gene TRBV7-9; TRBD1 aligns across 9 bases. CDR1 and CDR2 (germline): SEHNR, FQNEAQ (reference sequence). Unmatched junction bases numbered 8, after V lost 3 bases and J lost 0 bases. This CDR3 is 17 amino acids long. In nucleotides, the CDR3 is TGTGCCAGCAGCTTGTCCCGGGACAGGGTGCTGAACACTGAAGCTTTCTTT. Its protein is CASSLSRDRVLNTEAFF.

This rearrangement joins TRBV18 to TRBJ1-3, with D uncertain. Germline CDR1 is KGHSH and CDR2 is LQKENI. Deletions cut 4 bases from V and 0 bases from J, with 13 bases between. The CDR3 consists of 16 residues. The CDR3 sequence is CASSRIGVFSGNTIYF. The CDR3 DNA reads TGTGCCAGCTCACGTATTGGGGTCTTCTCTGGAAACACCATATATTTT.

This clone was picked up a small number of times. The chain combines TRBV7-9 with TRBJ1-1; D ambiguous. Germline values: CDR1 SEHNR, CDR2 FQNEAQ (reference sequence). The CDR3 loop spans 12 amino acids. With 5 bases removed from V and 5 bases from J, the gap between germline ends came to 9 bases. The CDR3 protein is CASSDSGTEAFF. The CDR3, as DNA: TGTGCCAGCAGCGACTCGGGAACTGAAGCTTTCTTT.

The V gene is TRBV11-2, the J gene TRBJ2-5; the D gene could be TRBD1 or TRBD2 (5 bases each). Germline CDR1 is SGHAT and CDR2 is FQNNGV. V was clipped by 0 bases and J by 4 bases, with 12 bases between them. CDR3 length equals 15 residues. In DNA, the CDR3 is TGTGCCAGCAGCTTAGATGGGGCTGAGGGAGAGACCCAGTACTTC. This gives the protein CASSLDGAEGETQYF.